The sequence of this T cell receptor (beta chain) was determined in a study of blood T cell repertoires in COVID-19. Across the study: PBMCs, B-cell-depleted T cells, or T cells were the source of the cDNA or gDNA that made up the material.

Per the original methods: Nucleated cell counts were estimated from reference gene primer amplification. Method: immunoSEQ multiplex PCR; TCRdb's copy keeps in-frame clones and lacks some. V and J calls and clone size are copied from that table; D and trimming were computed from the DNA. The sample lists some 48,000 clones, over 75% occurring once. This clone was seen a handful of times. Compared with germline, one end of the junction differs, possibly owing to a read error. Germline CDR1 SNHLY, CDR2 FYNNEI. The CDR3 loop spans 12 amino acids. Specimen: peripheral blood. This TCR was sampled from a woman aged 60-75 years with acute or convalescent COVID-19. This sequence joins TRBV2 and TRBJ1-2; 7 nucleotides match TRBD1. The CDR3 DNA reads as TGTGCCAGCAGTAAGGACAGGAGCCCAATTGCCTTC. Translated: CASSKDRSPIAF.